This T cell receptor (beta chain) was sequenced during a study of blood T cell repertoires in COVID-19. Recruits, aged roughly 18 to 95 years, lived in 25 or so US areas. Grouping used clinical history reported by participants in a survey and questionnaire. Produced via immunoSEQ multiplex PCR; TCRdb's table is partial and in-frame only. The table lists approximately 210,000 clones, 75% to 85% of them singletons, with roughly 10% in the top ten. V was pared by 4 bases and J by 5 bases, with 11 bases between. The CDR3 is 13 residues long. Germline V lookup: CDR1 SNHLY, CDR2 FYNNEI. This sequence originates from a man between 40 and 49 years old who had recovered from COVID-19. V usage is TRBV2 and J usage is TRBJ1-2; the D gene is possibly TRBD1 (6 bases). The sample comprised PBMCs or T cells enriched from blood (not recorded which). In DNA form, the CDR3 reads TGTGCCAGCAGTGCAGGGGTAAAGTATGGCTACACCTTC. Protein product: CASSAGVKYGYTF.